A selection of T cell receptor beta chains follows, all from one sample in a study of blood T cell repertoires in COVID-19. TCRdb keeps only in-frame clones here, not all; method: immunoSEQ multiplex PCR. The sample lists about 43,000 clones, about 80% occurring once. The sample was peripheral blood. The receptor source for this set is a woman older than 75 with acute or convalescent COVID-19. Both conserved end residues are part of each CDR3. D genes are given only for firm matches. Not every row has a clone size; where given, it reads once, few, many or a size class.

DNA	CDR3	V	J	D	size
TGTGCCAGCAGCTGGACCGGACAGAACTATGGCTACACCTTC	CASSWTGQNYGYTF	TRBV5-6	TRBJ1-2	.	.
TGTGCCACCAGCAGGGCAAATCAGCCCCAGCATTTT	CATSRANQPQHF	TRBV15	TRBJ1-5	.	once
TGTGCCTGGAGCCGCGGGGCGGGCAACAATCAGCCCCAGCATTTT	CAWSRGAGNNQPQHF	TRBV30	TRBJ1-5	.	.
TGTGCCAGCAGTAGGTTAGCGGGGGGGCCCGGTGAGCAGTTCTTC	CASSRLAGGPGEQFF	TRBV11-2	TRBJ2-1	TRBD2	.
TGTGCCAGCAGCGTAGTTCCGGGAACCTATGGCTACACCTTC	CASSVVPGTYGYTF	TRBV9	TRBJ1-2	.	.
TGTGCCAGCAGCTTAGGGACAGACTCTGGAAACACCATATATTTT	CASSLGTDSGNTIYF	TRBV7-6	TRBJ1-3	.	.
TGTGCCTGGAGTGAGAAACAGGGGGCGGTCACCGGGGAGCTGTTTTTT	CAWSEKQGAVTGELFF	TRBV30	TRBJ2-2	TRBD1	.
TGTGCCAGCAGAGAGGGACTCTACGAGCAGTACTTC	CASREGLYEQYF	TRBV28	TRBJ2-7	.	.
TGTGCCTGGAGTTCGAAACAGGGGGCGCGCACCGGGGAGCTGTTTTTT	CAWSSKQGARTGELFF	TRBV30	TRBJ2-2	TRBD1	.
TGTGCCAGCAGCTTGACAGGGAACACTGAAGCTTTCTTT	CASSLTGNTEAFF	TRBV5-5	TRBJ1-1	.	.
TGTGCCAGCAGTCGGGAGGGGGATACGCAGTATTTT	CASSREGDTQYF	TRBV7-9	TRBJ2-3	TRBD2	.
TGTGCCAGCAGCTCCAGACAGGGGGCTGTGGATGGCTACACCTTC	CASSSRQGAVDGYTF	TRBV7-2	TRBJ1-2	TRBD1	few
TGTGCCAGCCGAAAGGTGCCGACTAGCGGGGGAACCACCGGGGAGCTGTTTTTT	CASRKVPTSGGTTGELFF	TRBV2	TRBJ2-2	TRBD2	.
TGTGCCAGCTCACCACCAGTAGCGGGGGGACACAATGAGCAGTTCTTC	CASSPPVAGGHNEQFF	TRBV18	TRBJ2-1	TRBD2	once
TGTGCCACGCGGGACGGTCTTAATGAAAAACTGTTTTTT	CATRDGLNEKLFF	TRBV24-1	TRBJ1-4	.	.
TGTGCCAGCAGCTTAGAACGAGGATACACTGAAGCTTTCTTT	CASSLERGYTEAFF	TRBV13	TRBJ1-1	.	.
TGTGCCAGCAGCTTAGACGGTCTTAACTATGGCTACACCTTC	CASSLDGLNYGYTF	TRBV7-2	TRBJ1-2	.	.
TGTGCCAGCAGCAACGGGGAGGGTAGGGATCAGCCCCAGCATTTT	CASSNGEGRDQPQHF	TRBV7-9	TRBJ1-5	.	.
TGTGCCAGTAGGACTGGACTTTACACTGAAGCTTTCTTT	CASRTGLYTEAFF	TRBV19	TRBJ1-1	.	.
TGCGCCAGCACTAGGACAGGGGCGGTAGAGACCCAGTACTTC	CASTRTGAVETQYF	TRBV5-1	TRBJ2-5	TRBD1	.
TGTGCCAGCAGCCAAGGGGGAGGCCAGCCCCAGCATTTT	CASSQGGGQPQHF	TRBV3-1/TRBV3-2	TRBJ1-5	.	.
TGTGCCAGCAGTTGGGCCGGACCAGGGGGCTGGAGTCCAAAGGGCTACACCTTC	CASSWAGPGGWSPKGYTF	TRBV28	TRBJ1-2	TRBD1	.
TGTGCCACCCGACCCCGGGGTATCTCTGGAAACACCATATATTTT	CATRPRGISGNTIYF	TRBV19	TRBJ1-3	.	.
TGTGCCAGCAGTGAAGCGGCGGGGTCCCATTCACCCCTCCACTTT	CASSEAAGSHSPLHF	TRBV6-1	TRBJ1-6	.	.
TGTGCCAGCAGCTTGTATCCGGGACTGAACTCTGGGGCCAACGTCCTGACTTTC	CASSLYPGLNSGANVLTF	TRBV7-9	TRBJ2-6	.	.
TGTGCCAGTAGTATGGGGCAGGGGACAGATACGCAGTATTTT	CASSMGQGTDTQYF	TRBV19	TRBJ2-3	.	.
TGTGCCAGCCAGGGGGCCTACGAGCAGTACTTC	CASQGAYEQYF	TRBV19	TRBJ2-7	TRBD1	few
TGTGCCAGCAGCGTAGGTCCAGGGGACTACAATGAGCAGTTCTTC	CASSVGPGDYNEQFF	TRBV9	TRBJ2-1	.	.
TGTGCCAGCAGTAAGCCGGGAGGAGGAACTGAAGCTTTCTTT	CASSKPGGGTEAFF	TRBV6-5	TRBJ1-1	.	.
TGTGCCAGTAGTATGGAACAGGGAGATGGCTACACCTTC	CASSMEQGDGYTF	TRBV19	TRBJ1-2	.	few
TGTGCCAGCAGCCAGGACTACTCTGGAAACACCATATATTTT	CASSQDYSGNTIYF	TRBV11-2	TRBJ1-3	.	once
TGTGCCAGCACCCAGGGGGGCCAAGAGACCCAGTACTTC	CASTQGGQETQYF	TRBV6-6	TRBJ2-5	.	once
TGCAGTGCTAGTTACCCGGCAGGACAGTCAGAGACCCAGTACTTC	CSASYPAGQSETQYF	TRBV20-1	TRBJ2-5	.	.
TGTGCCAGCAGAGACCCGAGTCAGGGGGACGGCTACACCTTC	CASRDPSQGDGYTF	TRBV6-5	TRBJ1-2	TRBD1	.
TGTGCCTGCGAACAGGGTGGGGGCTATGGCTACACCTTC	CACEQGGGYGYTF	TRBV30	TRBJ1-2	.	.
TGTGCCAGCAGCTACCGGACAGCAGGGCAGTACTTC	CASSYRTAGQYF	TRBV5-6	TRBJ2-7	.	.
TGTGCCAGCAGTTATCAAGCGGGGGGTGCAGATACGCAGTATTTT	CASSYQAGGADTQYF	TRBV6-2/TRBV6-3	TRBJ2-3	TRBD2	.
TGTGCCAGCTCACCAGTGGCAGGGCTTTATGGCTACACCTTC	CASSPVAGLYGYTF	TRBV18	TRBJ1-2	.	.
TGTGCCAGCAGCTTGACGGGGATCTATGGCTACACCTTC	CASSLTGIYGYTF	TRBV5-4	TRBJ1-2	.	.
TGCGCCAGCAGCTCCTCGGGACAGAATACAGATACGCAGTATTTT	CASSSSGQNTDTQYF	TRBV5-1	TRBJ2-3	TRBD1	.
TGTGCCAGCAGCTTCGGACAGGCCATTACCTACGAGCAGTACTTC	CASSFGQAITYEQYF	TRBV7-9	TRBJ2-7	TRBD1	.
TGTGCCAGCAGCCAAACGGACAGGGCCGAGTATAATTCACCCCTCCACTTT	CASSQTDRAEYNSPLHF	TRBV3-1/TRBV3-2	TRBJ1-6	TRBD1	.
TGTGCCAGCAGTCAGGACAGTAATAGCAATCAGCCCCAGCATTTT	CASSQDSNSNQPQHF	TRBV2	TRBJ1-5	.	once
TGTGCCAGCTCACAGGACAGGGTACGTGGCTACACCTTC	CASSQDRVRGYTF	TRBV18	TRBJ1-2	TRBD1	.
TGTGCCAGCAGCGCGACAGGGAACACTGAAGCTTTCTTT	CASSATGNTEAFF	TRBV7-9	TRBJ1-1	.	.
TGTGCCAGCAGTTTTACTAAAGAGACCCAGTACTTC	CASSFTKETQYF	TRBV6-2/TRBV6-3	TRBJ2-5	.	once
TGCGCCAGCAGCTTCATGACTAGCGGGGGGGAAGAGACCCAGTACTTC	CASSFMTSGGEETQYF	TRBV5-1	TRBJ2-5	TRBD2	.
TGCGCCAGCAGCCAAGGGTCTCGACTAGCGGGGGGGCGTGAGACCCAGTACTTC	CASSQGSRLAGGRETQYF	TRBV4-1	TRBJ2-5	TRBD2	once
TGTGCCAGCTCACCAGATCAGGGGCGTAGCACTGAAGCTTTCTTT	CASSPDQGRSTEAFF	TRBV18	TRBJ1-1	.	.
TGTGCCAGCAGCTTTAGCGGGGGGGCGGATGAGCAGTTCTTC	CASSFSGGADEQFF	TRBV7-2	TRBJ2-1	TRBD2	.
TGTGCCAGCAGCTCTAGCGGGGGCTCCTACAATGAGCAGTTCTTC	CASSSSGGSYNEQFF	TRBV7-3	TRBJ2-1	TRBD2	.
TGTGCCAGCAGCAAAGACCCAGGACAGGGGGGAACCTACGAGCAGTACTTC	CASSKDPGQGGTYEQYF	TRBV21-1	TRBJ2-7	.	.
TGTGCCAGCAGCAGAGGGACAGGGGGTGGCTATGGCTACACCTTC	CASSRGTGGGYGYTF	TRBV7-2	TRBJ1-2	TRBD1	.
TGTGCCAGCAGCTCCCTGGGGGGTGAGCAGTTCTTC	CASSSLGGEQFF	TRBV7-2	TRBJ2-1	.	.
TGTGCCAGCAGCCCAGCACCGGGACAACTCCCCTTC	CASSPAPGQLPF	TRBV7-9	TRBJ1-2	.	.
TGCGCCAGCAGCCAACGGGGGGATGAAAAACTGTTTTTT	CASSQRGDEKLFF	TRBV4-1	TRBJ1-4	.	few
TGTGCCAGCAGTACTACAGGGGACACTGAAGCTTTCTTT	CASSTTGDTEAFF	TRBV3-1/TRBV3-2	TRBJ1-1	TRBD1	.
TGTGCCAGCAGTTCCGGGACAGATTATCAGCCCCAGCATTTT	CASSSGTDYQPQHF	TRBV28	TRBJ1-5	TRBD1	.
TGTGCCAGCAGCTTGAACAGGGGGACTGAAGCTTTCTTT	CASSLNRGTEAFF	TRBV7-7	TRBJ1-1	TRBD1	.